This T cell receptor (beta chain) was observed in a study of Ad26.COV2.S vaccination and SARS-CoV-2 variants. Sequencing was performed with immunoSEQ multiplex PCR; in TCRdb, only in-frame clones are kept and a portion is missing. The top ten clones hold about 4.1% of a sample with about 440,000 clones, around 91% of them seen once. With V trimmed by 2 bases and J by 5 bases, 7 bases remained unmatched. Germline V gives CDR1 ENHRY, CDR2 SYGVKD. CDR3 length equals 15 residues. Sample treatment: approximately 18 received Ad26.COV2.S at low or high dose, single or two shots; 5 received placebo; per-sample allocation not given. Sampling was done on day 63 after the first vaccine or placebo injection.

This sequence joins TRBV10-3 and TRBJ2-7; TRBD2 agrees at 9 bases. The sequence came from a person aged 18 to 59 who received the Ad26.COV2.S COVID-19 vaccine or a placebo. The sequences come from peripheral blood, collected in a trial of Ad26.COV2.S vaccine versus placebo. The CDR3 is CAISEQLSGSNEQYF. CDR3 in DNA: TGTGCCATCAGTGAGCAGCTTAGCGGGAGTAACGAGCAGTACTTC.